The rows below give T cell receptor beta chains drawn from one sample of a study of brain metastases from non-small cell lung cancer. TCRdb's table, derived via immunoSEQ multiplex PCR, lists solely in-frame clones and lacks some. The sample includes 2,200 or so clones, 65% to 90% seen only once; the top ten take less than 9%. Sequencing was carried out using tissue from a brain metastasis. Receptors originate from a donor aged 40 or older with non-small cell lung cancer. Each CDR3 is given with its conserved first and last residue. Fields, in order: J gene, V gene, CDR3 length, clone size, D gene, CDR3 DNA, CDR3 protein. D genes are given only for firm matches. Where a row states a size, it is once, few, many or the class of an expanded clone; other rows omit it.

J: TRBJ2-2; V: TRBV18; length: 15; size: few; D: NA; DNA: TGTGCCAGCTCACCACAGGAAACGAACACCGGGGAGCTGTTTTTT; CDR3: CASSPQETNTGELFF
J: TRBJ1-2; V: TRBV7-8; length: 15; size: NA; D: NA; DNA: TGTGCCAGCAGCTTAGCGGGGCAGAGTAACTATGGCTACACCTTC; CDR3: CASSLAGQSNYGYTF
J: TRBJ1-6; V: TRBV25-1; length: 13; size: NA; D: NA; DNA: TGTGCCAGCAGTTTGACCTCAGGGTCACCCCTCCACTTT; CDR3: CASSLTSGSPLHF
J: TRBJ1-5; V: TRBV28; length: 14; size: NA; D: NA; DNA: TGTGCCAGCAGTTTCCTACAGGGCAATCAGCCCCAGCATTTT; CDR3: CASSFLQGNQPQHF
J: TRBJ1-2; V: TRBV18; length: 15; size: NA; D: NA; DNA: TGTGCCAGCTCACCAGGGCAAGGGACTAACTATGGCTACACCTTC; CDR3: CASSPGQGTNYGYTF
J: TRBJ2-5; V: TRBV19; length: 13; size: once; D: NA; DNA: TGTGCCAGTAGTCCAGGGAAGCAAGAGACCCAGTACTTC; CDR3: CASSPGKQETQYF
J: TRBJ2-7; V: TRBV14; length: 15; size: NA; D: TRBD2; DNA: TGTGCCAGCAGCCTAGGACTAGCGGCGAACTACGAGCAGTACTTC; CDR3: CASSLGLAANYEQYF
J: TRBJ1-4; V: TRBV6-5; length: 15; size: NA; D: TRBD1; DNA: TGTGCCAGCAGTCCGACAGGGGATACTAATGAAAAACTGTTTTTT; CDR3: CASSPTGDTNEKLFF
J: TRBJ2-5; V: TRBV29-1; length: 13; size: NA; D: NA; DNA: TGCAGCGTTGGCGGTGCATTACAAGAGACCCAGTACTTC; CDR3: CSVGGALQETQYF
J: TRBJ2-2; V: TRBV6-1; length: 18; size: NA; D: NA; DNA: TGTGCCAGCAGTGGGCAGGTCGGGGGGCCGAGCTATGCCGGGGAGCTGTTTTTT; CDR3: CASSGQVGGPSYAGELFF
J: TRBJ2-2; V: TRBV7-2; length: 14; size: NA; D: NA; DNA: TGTGCCAGCAGCTTAGACCTCTACACCGGGGAGCTGTTTTTT; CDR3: CASSLDLYTGELFF
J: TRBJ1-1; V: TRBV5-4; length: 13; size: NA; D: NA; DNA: TGTGCCAGCAGCCCCTCCATTGGAACTGAAGCTTTCTTT; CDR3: CASSPSIGTEAFF
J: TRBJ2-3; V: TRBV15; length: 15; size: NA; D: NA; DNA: TGTGTCACCAGCAGAGAGGATGGGGTCACAGATACGCAGTATTTT; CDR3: CVTSREDGVTDTQYF
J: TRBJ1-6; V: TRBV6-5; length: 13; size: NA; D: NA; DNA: TGTGCCAGCAGGCCTCGAGAAAATTCACCCCTCCACTTT; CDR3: CASRPRENSPLHF
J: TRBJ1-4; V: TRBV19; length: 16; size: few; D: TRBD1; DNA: TGTGCCAGTAGTATCAGGGGGGGGCGGACTAATGAAAAACTGTTTTTT; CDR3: CASSIRGGRTNEKLFF
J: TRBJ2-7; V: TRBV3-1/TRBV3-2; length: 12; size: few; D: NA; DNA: TGTGCCAGCAGCCGAAGCCTGGGGGAGCAGTACTTC; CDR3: CASSRSLGEQYF
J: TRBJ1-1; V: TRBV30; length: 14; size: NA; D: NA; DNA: TGTGCCTGGAGCTTCGGACCGAAGAACACTGAAGCTTTCTTT; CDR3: CAWSFGPKNTEAFF
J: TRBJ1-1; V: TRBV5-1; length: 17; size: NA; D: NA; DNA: TGCGCCAGCAGCTTACACGTCTCCTCCCAAGGGAACACTGAAGCTTTCTTT; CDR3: CASSLHVSSQGNTEAFF
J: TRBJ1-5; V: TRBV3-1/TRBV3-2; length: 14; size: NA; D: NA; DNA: TGTGCCAGCAGCCAGAGGGGGGGCGATCAGCCCCAGCATTTT; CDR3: CASSQRGGDQPQHF
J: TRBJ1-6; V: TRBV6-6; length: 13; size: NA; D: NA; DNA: TGTGCCAGCCGAGGGGCAGCGGATTCACCCCTCCACTTT; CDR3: CASRGAADSPLHF
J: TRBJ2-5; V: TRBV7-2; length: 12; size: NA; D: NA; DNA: TGTGCCAGCCGATCGAATGGGGAGACCCAGTACTTC; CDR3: CASRSNGETQYF
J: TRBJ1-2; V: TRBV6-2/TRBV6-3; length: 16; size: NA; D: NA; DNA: TGTGCCAGCAGTAACCCGAGGGCCCTGGGACTCTATGGCTACACCTTC; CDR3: CASSNPRALGLYGYTF
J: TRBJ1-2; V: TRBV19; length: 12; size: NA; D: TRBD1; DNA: TGTGCCAGTAGCGGGACAGCCCGCGGCTACACCTTC; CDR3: CASSGTARGYTF
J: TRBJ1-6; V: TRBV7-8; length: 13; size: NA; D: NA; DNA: TGTGCCAGCAGCCCCGATAGGAATTCACCCCTCCACTTT; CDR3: CASSPDRNSPLHF
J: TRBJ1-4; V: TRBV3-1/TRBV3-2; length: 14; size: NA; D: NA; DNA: TGTGCCAGCAGACTCAGGGGTAATCATGAAAAACTGTTTTTT; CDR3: CASRLRGNHEKLFF
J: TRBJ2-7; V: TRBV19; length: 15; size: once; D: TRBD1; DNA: TGTGCCAGTAGTATAGAAGCGACAGGGGTCTACGAGCAGTACTTC; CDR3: CASSIEATGVYEQYF
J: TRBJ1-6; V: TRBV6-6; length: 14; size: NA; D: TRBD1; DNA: TGTGCCAGCAGCCAACAGGGGGGAGTTTCACCCCTCCACTTT; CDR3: CASSQQGGVSPLHF
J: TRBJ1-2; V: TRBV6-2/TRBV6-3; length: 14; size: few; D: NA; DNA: TGTGCCAGCAGTTACTCCGGGACACCCTATGGCTACACCTTC; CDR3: CASSYSGTPYGYTF
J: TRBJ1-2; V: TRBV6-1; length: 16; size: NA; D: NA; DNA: TGTGCCAGCAGTGCGGGATACAGGTTCTATACCTATGGCTACACCTTC; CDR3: CASSAGYRFYTYGYTF
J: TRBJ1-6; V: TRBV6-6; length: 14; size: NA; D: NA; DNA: TGTGCCAGCAGCCGGGGGCAGTTTAATTCACCCCTCCACTTT; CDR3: CASSRGQFNSPLHF
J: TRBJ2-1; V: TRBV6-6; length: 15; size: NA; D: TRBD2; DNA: TGTGCCAGCAGTTGGAGTCTAGCGGGGATGAATGAGCAGTTCTTC; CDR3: CASSWSLAGMNEQFF
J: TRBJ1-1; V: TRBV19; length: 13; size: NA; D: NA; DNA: TGTGCCAGTATTCTGGGGGCGGGCACTGAAGCTTTCTTT; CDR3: CASILGAGTEAFF
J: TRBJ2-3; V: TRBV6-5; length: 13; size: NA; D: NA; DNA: TGTGCCAGTTCTGGACTATCGACAGATACGCAGTATTTT; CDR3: CASSGLSTDTQYF
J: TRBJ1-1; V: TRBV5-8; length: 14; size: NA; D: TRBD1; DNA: TGTGCCAGCAGCCCGGACAGGGGGAACACTGAAGCTTTCTTT; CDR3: CASSPDRGNTEAFF
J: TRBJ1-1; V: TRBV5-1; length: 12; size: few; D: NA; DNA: TGCGCCAGCAGCTTGGGGAGGCATGAAGCTTTCTTT; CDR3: CASSLGRHEAFF
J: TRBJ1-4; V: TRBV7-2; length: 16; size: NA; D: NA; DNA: TGTGCCAGCAGCTTAGCTCTGGGGCTTTGGAATGAAAAACTGTTTTTT; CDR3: CASSLALGLWNEKLFF
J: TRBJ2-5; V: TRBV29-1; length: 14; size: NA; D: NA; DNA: TGCAGCGTTGAAGATATATGGGTGAAAGAGACCCAGTACTTC; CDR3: CSVEDIWVKETQYF
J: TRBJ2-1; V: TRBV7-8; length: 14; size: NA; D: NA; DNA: TGTGCCAGCAGCTTAGGCGGGGTCTACAATGAGCAGTTCTTC; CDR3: CASSLGGVYNEQFF
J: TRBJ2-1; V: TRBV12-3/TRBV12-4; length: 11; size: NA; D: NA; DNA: TGTGCCAGCAGTTTAAGGACGGAGCAGTTCTTC; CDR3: CASSLRTEQFF
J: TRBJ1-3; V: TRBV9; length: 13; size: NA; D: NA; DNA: TGTGCCAGCAGCGCCCTCCCCCGTGACACCATATATTTT; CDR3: CASSALPRDTIYF
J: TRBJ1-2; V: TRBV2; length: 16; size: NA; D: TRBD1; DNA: TGTGCTAGCAGTGAATCCCCCGGACAGGCCAACTATGGCTACACCTTC; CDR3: CASSESPGQANYGYTF
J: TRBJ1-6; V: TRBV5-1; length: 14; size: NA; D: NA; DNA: TGCGCCAGCAGCTTGGAGGGGAACAATTCACCCCTCCACTTT; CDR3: CASSLEGNNSPLHF
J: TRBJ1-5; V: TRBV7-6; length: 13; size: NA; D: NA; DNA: TGTGCCAGCGGCCCCCGGAGCAATCAGCCCCAGCATTTT; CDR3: CASGPRSNQPQHF
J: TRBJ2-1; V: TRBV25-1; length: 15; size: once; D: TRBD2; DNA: TGTGCCAGCAGGCCTAGCGGGGGCCCCTACAATGAGCAGTTCTTC; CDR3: CASRPSGGPYNEQFF
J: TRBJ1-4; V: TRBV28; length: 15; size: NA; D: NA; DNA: TGTGCCAGCAGTCCTTGGGGAGGGGAGAATGAAAAACTGTTTTTT; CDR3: CASSPWGGENEKLFF
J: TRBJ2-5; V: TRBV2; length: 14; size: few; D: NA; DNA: TGTGCCAGCAAGGCCTTTGACTTACAAGAGACCCAGTACTTC; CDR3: CASKAFDLQETQYF
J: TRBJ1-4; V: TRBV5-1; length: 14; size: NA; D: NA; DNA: TGCGCCAGCAGCCCCGAAGCAACTAATGAAAAACTGTTTTTT; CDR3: CASSPEATNEKLFF
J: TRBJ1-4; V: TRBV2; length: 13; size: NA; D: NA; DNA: TGTGCCAGCCGTCCCGACCCTAATGAAAAACTGTTTTTT; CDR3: CASRPDPNEKLFF
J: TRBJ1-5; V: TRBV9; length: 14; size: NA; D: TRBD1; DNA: TGTGCCAGCAGCGTCGGGACAGGGGATCAGCCCCAGCATTTT; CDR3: CASSVGTGDQPQHF
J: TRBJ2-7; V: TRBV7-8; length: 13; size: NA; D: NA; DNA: TGTGCCAGCAACATCGAACAGGCTTACGAGCAGTACTTC; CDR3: CASNIEQAYEQYF
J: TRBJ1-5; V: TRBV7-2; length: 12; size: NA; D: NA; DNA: TGTGCCAGCAGCGTACAGGGTCAGCCCCAGCATTTT; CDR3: CASSVQGQPQHF